A single sample gave rise to the 14 T cell receptor beta chains below, sequenced in a study of T-cell reconstitution after alpha-beta-depleted transplantation in children. Molecular barcoding with unique molecular identifiers was used for the TCRbeta library. TCRdb re-called the PCR reads with MiXCR, one entry per CDR3 protein. The sample shows 250,000 to 400,000 distinct CDR3 sequences, about a quarter of them seen only once. Sequencing used PBMCs, mostly from graft donor cells, obtained 180 days after TCRalphabeta/CD19-depleted stem cell transplant. These receptors came from a male patient between 10 and 17 years old who had a stem cell transplant for acute lymphoblastic leukemia, so the T cells may come from the graft donor.

The chain has TRBV2 and TRBJ2-3, with 10 positions matching TRBD2. V shed 9 bases, J shed 1 base, and the junction held 4 bases outside the gene matches. This CDR3 has 14 residues. The germline V gene has CDR1 SNHLY and CDR2 FYNNEI. In DNA form, the CDR3 reads TGTGCCAGTGATCTAGCGGGAGGCACAGATACGCAGTATTTT. The encoded protein is CASDLAGGTDTQYF.

The V call is TRBV12-3 or TRBV12-4, the J call TRBJ2-1; 11 bases fit TRBD2. CDR3 length: 18 residues. V gave up 6 bases and J gave up 4 bases; unmatched junction bases: 14. CDR3 in amino acids: CASSHTGTSGKLYNEQFF. CDR3 nucleotides: TGTGCCAGCAGCCACACCGGGACTAGCGGAAAATTGTACAATGAGCAGTTCTTC.

The rearrangement joins TRBV5-1 to TRBJ1-1, with 10 nucleotides matching TRBD1. V shed 4 bases and J 5 bases; nucleotides not matched to a gene: 20. The germline V gene has CDR1 SGHRS and CDR2 YFSETQ. The CDR3 has 19 residues. CDR3 coding DNA: TGCGCCAGCAGCCCGGGACAGGGGAAATATTCCCGACCCCAAACTGAAGCTTTCTTT. It encodes CASSPGQGKYSRPQTEAFF. The whole variable domain, filled in from reference TRBV5-1 and TRBJ1-1, reads KAGVTQTPRYLIKTRGQQVTLSCSPISGHRSVSWYQQTPGQGLQFLFEYFSETQRNKGNFPGRFSGRQFSNSRSEMNVSTLELGDSALYLCASSPGQGKYSRPQTEAFFGQGTRLTVV.

V and J are TRBV15 and TRBJ2-5; tentative D call: TRBD1 (6 bases). The CDR3 has 16 residues. Germline CDR1 reads LNHNV; CDR2 reads YYDKDF (reference sequence). Trimming took off 0 bases at V and 6 bases at J, with 17 bases between the two ends. CDR3 sequence: CATSRDSEAGEKTQYF. For the CDR3, the DNA is TGTGCCACCAGCAGAGATTCCGAAGCAGGGGAAAAGACCCAGTACTTC. The full variable domain, with the rest looked up from reference TRBV15 and TRBJ2-5, is DAMVIQNPRYQVTQFGKPVTLSCSQTLNHNVMYWYQQKSSQAPKLLFHYYDKDFNNEADTPDNFQSRRPNTSFCFLDIRSPGLGDTAMYLCATSRDSEAGEKTQYFGPGTRLLVL.

The rearrangement joins TRBV7-6 to TRBJ2-1, with TRBD2 matching 7 bases. The CDR3 loop spans 12 amino acids. Trimming removed 1 base from V and 12 bases from J; junction bases left unmatched: 3. Germline assignment: CDR1 SGHVS and CDR2 FNYEAQ. CDR3 loop: CASSLEGLVQFF. The CDR3 region has the DNA TGTGCCAGCAGCTTAGAAGGACTAGTGCAGTTCTTC.

The genes are TRBV20-1 and TRBJ2-4, with 9 bases that match TRBD2. CDR3 length: 15 residues. Per the germline V gene, CDR1 is DFQATT and CDR2 is SNEGSKA (reference sequence). V shed 2 bases, J shed 4 bases, and the junction held 6 bases outside the gene matches. This CDR3 is CSARLGLAGKNIQYF. The DNA of the CDR3 is TGCAGTGCTAGATTGGGACTAGCAGGAAAAAACATTCAGTACTTC.

The V gene is TRBV7-3, the J gene TRBJ1-1, with 10 nucleotides matching TRBD1. The germline V gene has CDR1 SGHTA and CDR2 FQGTGA. Losses at the gene ends were 5 bases for V and 2 bases for J; bases not matched to a gene: 5. This CDR3 has 15 residues. DNA for the CDR3: TGTGCCAGCAGCCCAGGGACAGGGGATAACACTGAAGCTTTCTTT. Translation gives CASSPGTGDNTEAFF. The full variable domain, completed using reference TRBV7-3 and TRBJ1-1, is GAGVSQTPSNKVTEKGKYVELRCDPISGHTALYWYRQSLGQGPEFLIYFQGTGAADDSGLPNDRFFAVRPEGSVSTLKIQRTERGDSAVYLCASSPGTGDNTEAFFGQGTRLTVV.

This clonotype was counted only a few times. The rearrangement joins TRBV20-1 to TRBJ2-5, with a possible D match to TRBD1 (8 bases). The CDR3 length is 15 residues. Germline V CDR1 and CDR2: DFQATT, SNEGSKA (reference sequence). V lost 2 bases to trimming and J lost 4 bases, with 17 bases between them. This CDR3 reads CSARPGQGGGETQYF. DNA of the CDR3: TGCAGTGCTAGACCCGGACAGGGAGGGGGAGAGACCCAGTACTTC.

The V and J genes are TRBV5-1 and TRBJ2-1; D is undetermined. The CDR3 loop spans 15 amino acids. The germline gives CDR1 SGHRS, CDR2 YFSETQ. The V end lost 0 bases, the J end lost 9 bases, and 16 bases lay between the germline ends. The CDR3: CASSLEAHYWGEQFF. The CDR3, as DNA: TGCGCCAGCAGCTTGGAGGCCCACTACTGGGGTGAGCAGTTCTTC.

V usage is TRBV6-5 and J usage is TRBJ2-1; 10 positions match TRBD2. The length of the CDR3 is 16 residues. The junction had 5 bases not matched to a gene; V was cut back by 0 bases and J by 6 bases. The V gene's germline CDR1 is MNHEY and CDR2 SVGAGI. The CDR3 nucleotides are TGTGCCAGCAGTTACTCGAATCGACTAGCGGGCAATGAGCAGTTCTTC. It codes for CASSYSNRLAGNEQFF.

The chain uses TRBV3-1 and TRBJ2-6, with TRBD1 matching 8 bases. Trimming removed 4 bases from V and 2 bases from J; junction bases left unmatched: 7. The germline V gene encodes CDR1 LGHDT and CDR2 YNNKEL (reference sequence). The CDR3 loop spans 17 amino acids. The CDR3 DNA follows: TGTGCCAGCAGCCTCTTCAGGGGGCAGACTGGGGCCAACGTCCTGACTTTC. It yields the protein CASSLFRGQTGANVLTF.

V gene TRBV20-1 combines with J gene TRBJ2-1; TRBD2 aligns across 7 bases. Germline-derived CDR1 and CDR2 are DFQATT and SNEGSKA (reference sequence). The CDR3 runs to 17 residues. Trimming took 3 bases from V and 2 from J; bases not matched to a gene: 13. As DNA, the CDR3 is TGCAGTGCTAGTATGCCTCGGGGGGACTACACCTACAATGAGCAGTTCTTC. It specifies CSASMPRGDYTYNEQFF.

The V gene is TRBV25-1, the J gene TRBJ2-5; the D call may be TRBD1 or TRBD2 (5 bases each). Germline V gives CDR1 MGHDK, CDR2 SYGVNS. The CDR3 has 14 residues. Trimming cost V 1 base and J 5 bases, with 11 bases left between them. The CDR3 here is CASSESPGTETQYF. The CDR3 bases are TGTGCCAGCAGTGAATCACCAGGGACGGAGACCCAGTACTTC.

The chain is built from TRBV7-2 and TRBJ2-3; 10 bases map to TRBD2. Germline V gives CDR1 SGHTA, CDR2 FQGNSA. The CDR3 totals 16 residues. Trimming removed 6 bases from V and 0 bases from J; junction bases left unmatched: 6. The CDR3 sequence: CASSRTSGRSTDTQYF. The DNA of the CDR3 is TGTGCCAGCAGTCGGACTAGCGGACGGAGCACAGATACGCAGTATTTT.